A single sample gave rise to the 28 T cell receptor beta chains below, sequenced in a study of blood T cell repertoires in COVID-19. Produced via immunoSEQ multiplex PCR; TCRdb's table is partial and in-frame only. Of 150,000 to 200,000 clones listed, 70% to 90% are singletons. Sequenced sample: peripheral blood. The receptors stem from a man aged 40-55 years with acute or convalescent COVID-19.

The rearrangement links TRBV19 to TRBJ1-3; D gene ambiguous. The germline V gene encodes CDR1 LNHDA and CDR2 SQIVND (reference sequence). This CDR3 is built from 15 residues. V dropped 6 bases and J dropped 3 bases, with 15 bases sitting between them. CDR3 in amino acids: CASSSLEDGGNTIYF. The CDR3 coding sequence is TGTGCCAGTAGCTCACTGGAGGACGGTGGAAACACCATATATTTT.

This clone occurred a few times. This chain uses TRBV12-5 with TRBJ1-1; D might be TRBD1 (6 bases). V was clipped by 3 bases and J by 0 bases, with 8 bases between them. Germline-derived CDR1 and CDR2 are LGHNT and FRNRAP. The CDR3 consists of 14 residues. The CDR3, as DNA: TGTGCTAGTGGTTTAGGGGGTTTGAACACTGAAGCTTTCTTT. Amino acid sequence: CASGLGGLNTEAFF.

The chain is built from TRBV28 and TRBJ1-5; 8 nucleotides match TRBD1. CDR3 length: 17 residues. V was pared by 2 bases and J by 1 base, with 7 bases of the junction left unmatched. Looked up from germline, CDR1 is MDHEN and CDR2 is SYDVKM. CDR3 bases: TGTGCCAGCAGTTTAGACAGGGGCTGGGGGAGCAATCAGCCCCAGCATTTT. The encoded protein is CASSLDRGWGSNQPQHF.

This chain connects TRBV27 to TRBJ1-5; 8 bases agree with TRBD1. Germline loops: CDR1 MNHEY, CDR2 SMNVEV (reference sequence). CDR3 length: 17 residues. J lost 1 base, V lost 6 bases, and 11 bases had no gene match. This CDR3 reads CASRPSRDRGSNQPQHF. The CDR3 DNA follows: TGTGCCAGCAGACCTTCGAGAGACAGGGGAAGCAATCAGCCCCAGCATTTT.

The rearrangement uses TRBV7-9 and TRBJ1-4; maybe TRBD1 (5 bases). The CDR3 totals 13 residues. V dropped 5 bases and J dropped 10 bases, with 14 bases sitting between them. Germline CDR1 is SEHNR and CDR2 is FQNEAQ (reference sequence). The CDR3 DNA sequence: TGTGCCAGCAGCCCCTCAGGGTCCGGAAAACTGTTTTTT. This encodes CASSPSGSGKLFF.

The chain links TRBV5-4 to TRBJ2-5; TRBD2 aligns across 7 bases. From germline, CDR1 is SGHNT and CDR2 YYREEE (reference sequence). The CDR3 consists of 16 residues. V was pared by 4 bases and J by 5 bases, with 14 bases of the junction left unmatched. CDR3 in amino acids: CASSPGERGSAETQYF. The CDR3 coding sequence is TGTGCCAGCAGCCCCGGGGAGCGGGGTTCGGCGGAGACCCAGTACTTC.

The V gene is TRBV5-1, the J gene TRBJ2-1, with 7 bases aligning to TRBD2. The CDR3 runs 15 residues. The V and J ends lost 5 bases and 9 bases, in that order; junction bases with no gene match: 14. Germline CDR1 is SGHRS and CDR2 is YFSETQ. Written as DNA, the CDR3 is TGCGCCAGCAGTGTCGGACTAGTCGCCTCCGGTGAGCAGTTCTTC. This codes for CASSVGLVASGEQFF.

This sequence joins TRBV11-1 and TRBJ2-5, with TRBD2 matching over 8 bases. This CDR3 comprises 16 residues. The trim removed 4 bases at V and 1 base at J, leaving 8 bases unmatched. The germline V gene encodes CDR1 SGHAT and CDR2 FQDESV (reference sequence). The DNA of the CDR3 is TGTGCCAGCAGCTACCTTACCGCGGGGGGCCAAGAGACCCAGTACTTC. Translation gives CASSYLTAGGQETQYF.

J is TRBJ2-7 and V is TRBV5-8, with 7 bases lining up with TRBD1. The V segment lost 2 bases and the J segment 0 bases; nucleotides outside the gene matches: 5. Germline V gives CDR1 SGHTS, CDR2 YDEGEE. This CDR3 spans 15 amino acids. CDR3 nucleotides: TGTGCCAGCAGCTTAACGACAGGGAGCTCCTACGAGCAGTACTTC. Its translation is CASSLTTGSSYEQYF.

The chain uses TRBV5-1 and TRBJ1-2; 7 nucleotides agree with TRBD1. This CDR3 has 13 amino acids. The V gene's germline CDR1 is SGHRS and CDR2 YFSETQ. J lost 2 bases, V lost 3 bases, and 1 base had no gene match. CDR3 sequence reads: CASSSTGNYGYTF. For the CDR3, the DNA is TGCGCCAGCAGCTCGACAGGGAACTATGGCTACACCTTC.

This clone was recorded once. The chain couples TRBV5-1 to TRBJ2-2, with 10 bases lining up with TRBD1. Germline V gene lookup returns CDR1 SGHRS and CDR2 YFSETQ. Trimming cost V 5 bases and J 6 bases; bases outside gene matches: 7. This CDR3 is built from 15 residues. Here the CDR3 reads CASRSGTGDPGELFF. CDR3 in DNA: TGCGCCAGCAGGTCCGGGACAGGGGACCCCGGGGAGCTGTTTTTT.

The rearrangement links TRBV2 to TRBJ1-1, with no clear D. The CDR3 extends over 14 amino acids. Germline V gene data show CDR1 as SNHLY and CDR2 as FYNNEI. Trimming shortened V by 4 bases and J by 4 bases, and 13 bases separated the two germline ends. The CDR3 DNA is TGTGCCAGCAGTGGTAGCGGACTCCCCACTGAAGCTTTCTTT. Protein: CASSGSGLPTEAFF.

There are a few counts of this clone. The chain uses TRBV19 and TRBJ1-6, with a weak D call TRBD1 (5 bases). The CDR3 totals 13 residues. Trimming took off 9 bases at V and 3 bases at J, with 9 bases between the two ends. Looked up from germline, CDR1 is LNHDA and CDR2 is SQIVND (reference sequence). The CDR3 nucleotides read TGTGCCAGCAGGGCGAACTATAATTCACCCCTCCACTTT. The encoded protein is CASRANYNSPLHF. The full variable domain, with the rest looked up from reference TRBV19 and TRBJ1-6, is DGGITQSPKYLFRKEGQNVTLSCEQNLNHDAMYWYRQDPGQGLRLIYYSQIVNDFQKGDIAEGYSVSREKKESFPLTVTSAQKNPTAFYLCASRANYNSPLHFGNGTRLTVT.

The chain couples TRBV5-1 to TRBJ2-1; TRBD2 aligns across 9 bases. This CDR3 is 15 amino acids long. Germline lookup yields CDR1 SGHRS and CDR2 YFSETQ. V lost 4 bases, J lost 3 bases, and 5 bases stayed unmatched. CDR3 in amino acids: CASSGSAGGYNEQFF. The CDR3, as DNA: TGCGCCAGCAGCGGTTCAGCGGGGGGCTACAATGAGCAGTTCTTC.

The chain recombines TRBV18 with TRBJ2-7, with D possibly being TRBD2 (5 bases). CDR3 size: 14 residues. From germline, CDR1 is KGHSH and CDR2 LQKENI. The V and J ends lost 3 bases and 2 bases respectively, with 11 bases between them. As DNA, the CDR3 is TGTGCCAGCTCACCTCGAGGGTTAGCCTACGAGCAGTACTTC. Its translation: CASSPRGLAYEQYF.

The chain joins TRBV14 to TRBJ2-7; TRBD1 aligns across 7 bases. CDR1 and CDR2 from the germline V gene are SGHDN and FVKESK. The CDR3 is 13 residues long. Trimming at V came to 5 bases and at J to 4 bases, leaving 5 bases not matched to a gene. The chain's CDR3 is CASSGRDSYEQYF. Written as DNA, the CDR3 is TGTGCCAGCAGCGGCCGGGACAGTTACGAGCAGTACTTC.

This clone turned up a few times. Distinct nucleotide sequences in the sample also encode this CDR3. The chain uses TRBV9 and TRBJ1-3; D ambiguous. The CDR3 sequence is 13 residues long. Germline CDR1 and CDR2: SGDLS and YYNGEE. Trimming cost V 0 bases and J 3 bases, with 4 bases left between them. The CDR3 bases are TGTGCCAGCAGCGTAGGAGGTGGAAACACCATATATTTT. Translated: CASSVGGGNTIYF.

The chain couples TRBV12-3 or TRBV12-4 to TRBJ2-1; TRBD1 might be the D (5 bases). The CDR3 consists of 13 residues. Trimming removed 6 bases from V and 7 bases from J, with 13 bases in between. The CDR3 is CASRRTGTNEQFF. The CDR3 region has the DNA TGTGCCAGCAGGCGTACAGGTACAAATGAGCAGTTCTTC.

The sample holds one count of this clone. V and J are TRBV7-2 and TRBJ1-4, with a weak D call TRBD1 (5 bases). Trimming pared 3 bases from V and 5 bases from J, leaving 7 bases between. Per the germline V gene, CDR1 is SGHTA and CDR2 is FQGNSA. The length of the CDR3 is 13 residues. CDR3 sequence: CASSFGGNEKLFF. CDR3 nucleotides: TGTGCCAGCAGCTTCGGGGGGAATGAAAAACTGTTTTTT.

The chain employs TRBV5-1 and TRBJ2-2; 8 positions match TRBD1. Looked up from germline, CDR1 is SGHRS and CDR2 is YFSETQ. The length of the CDR3 is 17 residues. V dropped 2 bases and J dropped 6; count of bases not matched to a gene: 12. Here the CDR3 DNA reads TGCGCCAGCAGCTTAGAAAACGGACAGGGCAAAGCCGGGGAGCTGTTTTTT. Translation gives CASSLENGQGKAGELFF.

Only a few counts were recorded for this clone. The chain links TRBV15 to TRBJ2-2; 9 nucleotides match TRBD2. CDR3 length: 14 residues. V gave up 5 bases and J gave up 7 bases; unmatched junction bases: 5. The germline V gene has CDR1 LNHNV and CDR2 YYDKDF (reference sequence). The CDR3 here is CATSPGGGGGELFF. CDR3 nucleotide sequence: TGTGCCACCAGCCCCGGCGGGGGGGGCGGGGAGCTGTTTTTT.

This chain uses TRBV6-2 or TRBV6-3 with TRBJ2-2, with 8 nucleotides matching TRBD1. Per the germline V gene, CDR1 is MNHEY and CDR2 is SVGEGT. Germline trimming cut 5 bases from V and 4 bases from J; bases unmatched to any gene: 9. The CDR3 contains 16 residues. CDR3 in DNA: TGTGCCAGCAGTCAACGGACAGGGCGCGGCACCGGGGAGCTGTTTTTT. Residues: CASSQRTGRGTGELFF.

The chain combines TRBV7-9 with TRBJ2-7; no firm D call. V lost 5 bases and J lost 0, with 5 bases in between. Looked up from germline, CDR1 is SEHNR and CDR2 is FQNEAQ (reference sequence). CDR3 length: 12 amino acids. The CDR3 nucleotides are TGTGCCAGCAGCGAGAGCTCCTACGAGCAGTACTTC. Translation: CASSESSYEQYF.

The J gene is TRBJ1-1, the V gene TRBV29-1, with 7 bases matching TRBD1. Germline CDR1 is SQVTM and CDR2 is ANQGSEA. The CDR3 extends over 15 amino acids. V trimming: 4 bases; J trimming: 4 bases; junction bases outside the gene matches: 12. CDR3 loop: CSVGQGWLPGTEAFF. The CDR3 DNA reads as TGCAGCGTTGGACAGGGTTGGCTCCCGGGCACTGAAGCTTTCTTT.

J is TRBJ2-2 and V is TRBV9, with TRBD2 matching 7 bases. The germline V gene encodes CDR1 SGDLS and CDR2 YYNGEE. The CDR3 is made up of 13 amino acids. Trimming took 6 bases from V and 5 from J; bases not matched to a gene: 4. The CDR3 bases are TGTGCCAGCAACGTGGGGGGGACCGGGGAGCTGTTTTTT. It specifies CASNVGGTGELFF.

The V gene is TRBV4-2, the J gene TRBJ1-4; no clear D. The V end lost 1 base, the J end lost 7 bases, and 16 bases lay between the germline ends. The germline gives CDR1 LGHNA, CDR2 YNFKEQ. CDR3 size: 16 residues. Here the CDR3 DNA reads TGTGCCAGCAGCCAAGGCGACCCGGGAGAAAGTGAAAAACTGTTTTTT. This codes for CASSQGDPGESEKLFF.

The V gene is TRBV9, the J gene TRBJ1-3, with D uncertain. Trimming removed 0 bases at V and 3 bases at J, with 10 bases between. Per the germline V gene, CDR1 is SGDLS and CDR2 is YYNGEE. The CDR3 length is 15 residues. The CDR3 DNA reads as TGTGCCAGCAGCGTAGCCGCGGGCTATGGAAACACCATATATTTT. Its protein product is CASSVAAGYGNTIYF.

The chain recombines TRBV2 with TRBJ2-5, with 7 positions matching TRBD2. Per germline, CDR1 SNHLY and CDR2 FYNNEI. The CDR3 length is 17 residues. V lost 1 base and J lost 3; bases outside the gene matches: 11. The DNA of the CDR3 is TGTGCCAGCAGTGAAGATCTTTGGGGGGGAGGGGAAGAGACCCAGTACTTC. Protein: CASSEDLWGGGEETQYF. Supplemented by reference TRBV2 and TRBJ2-5, the full variable domain reads EPEVTQTPSHQVTQMGQEVILRCVPISNHLYFYWYRQILGQKVEFLVSFYNNEISEKSEIFDDQFSVERPDGSNFTLKIRSTKLEDSAMYFCASSEDLWGGGEETQYFGPGTRLLVL.